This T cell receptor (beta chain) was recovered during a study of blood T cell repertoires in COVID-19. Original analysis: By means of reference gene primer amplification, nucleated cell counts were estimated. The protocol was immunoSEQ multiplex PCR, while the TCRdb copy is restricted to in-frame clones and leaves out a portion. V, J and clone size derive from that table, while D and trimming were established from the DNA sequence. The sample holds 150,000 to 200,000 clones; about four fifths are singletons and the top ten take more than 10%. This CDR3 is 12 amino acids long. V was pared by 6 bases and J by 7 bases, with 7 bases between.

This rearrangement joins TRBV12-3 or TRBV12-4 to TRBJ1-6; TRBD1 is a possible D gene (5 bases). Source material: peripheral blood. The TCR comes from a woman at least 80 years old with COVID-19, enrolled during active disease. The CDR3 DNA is TGTGCCAGCAGGGGGCAAAATTCACCCCTCCACTTT. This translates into CASRGQNSPLHF.